This T cell receptor (beta chain) was identified during a study of blood T cell repertoires in COVID-19. Study in general: Both acute and convalescent COVID-19 samples were obtained from the United States, Italy and Spain. From T cells, B-cell-depleted T cells, or PBMCs came the material, which was cDNA or gDNA.

CDR1 is GTSNPN, CDR2 SVGIG, per germline (reference sequence). V lost 3 bases to trimming and J lost 2 bases, with 19 bases between them. The CDR3 consists of 16 residues. Study processing details: Using reference gene primer amplification, nucleated cell counts were estimated. Assay used: immunoSEQ multiplex PCR; TCRdb lists only in-frame clones, some missing. The DNA was the basis for D and trimming; V, J and clone size are from that table. The sample consists of about 67,000 clones, around four fifths of them appearing once. The sample comprised peripheral blood. The chain employs TRBV30 and TRBJ2-5; D possibly corresponds to TRBD2 (5 bases). This clonotype originated in a human donor in a cohort sampled during active COVID-19. CDR3 loop: CAWSRDPLPNQETQYF. The CDR3 DNA is TGTGCCTGGAGCCGGGATCCATTACCGAATCAAGAGACCCAGTACTTC.